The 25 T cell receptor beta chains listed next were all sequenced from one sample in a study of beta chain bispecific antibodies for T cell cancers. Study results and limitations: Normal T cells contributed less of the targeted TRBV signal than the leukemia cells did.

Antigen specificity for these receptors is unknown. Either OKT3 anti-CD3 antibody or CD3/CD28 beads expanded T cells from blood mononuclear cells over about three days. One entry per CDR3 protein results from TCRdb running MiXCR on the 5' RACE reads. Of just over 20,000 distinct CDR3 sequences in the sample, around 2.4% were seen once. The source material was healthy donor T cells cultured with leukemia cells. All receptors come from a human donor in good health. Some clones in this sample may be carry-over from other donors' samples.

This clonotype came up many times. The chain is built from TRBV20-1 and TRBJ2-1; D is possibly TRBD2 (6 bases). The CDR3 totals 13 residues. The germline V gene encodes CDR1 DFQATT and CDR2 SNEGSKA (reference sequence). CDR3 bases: TGCAGCTCCAGGAGGGCCGGGGGCAATGAGCAGTTCTTC. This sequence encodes CSSRRAGGNEQFF.

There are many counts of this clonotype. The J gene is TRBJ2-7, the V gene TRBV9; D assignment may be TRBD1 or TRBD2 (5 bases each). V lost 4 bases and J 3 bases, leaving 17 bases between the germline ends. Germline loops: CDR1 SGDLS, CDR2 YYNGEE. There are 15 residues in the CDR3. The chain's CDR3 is CASSTRAGSNYEQYF. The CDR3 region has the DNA TGTGCCAGCAGCACCCGGGCAGGGAGTAACTACGAGCAGTACTTC.

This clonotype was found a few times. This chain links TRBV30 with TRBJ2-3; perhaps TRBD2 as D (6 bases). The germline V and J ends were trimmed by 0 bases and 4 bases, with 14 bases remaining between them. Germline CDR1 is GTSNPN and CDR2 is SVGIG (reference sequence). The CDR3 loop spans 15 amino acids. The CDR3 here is CAWSVHGGVSDTQYF. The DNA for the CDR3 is TGTGCCTGGAGTGTACACGGCGGGGTGTCAGATACGCAGTATTTT.

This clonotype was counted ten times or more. The CDR3 protein is CASSIDQGTAYNEQFF. CDR3 nucleotides: TGTGCCAGTAGTATAGATCAGGGGACAGCCTACAATGAGCAGTTCTTC. The gene calls are TRBV19 and TRBJ2-1; 7 nucleotides align to TRBD1. Germline loops: CDR1 LNHDA, CDR2 SQIVND (reference sequence). The CDR3 consists of 16 residues. Germline trimming cut 0 bases from V and 2 bases from J; bases unmatched to any gene: 4.

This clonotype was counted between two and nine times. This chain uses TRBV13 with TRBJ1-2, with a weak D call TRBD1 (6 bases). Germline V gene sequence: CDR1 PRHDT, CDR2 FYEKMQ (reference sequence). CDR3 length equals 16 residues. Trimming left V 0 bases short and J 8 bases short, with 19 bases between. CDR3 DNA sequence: TGTGCCAGCAGCTTAGGGGCAGGGGCCATCCCTCAAGGCTACACCTTC. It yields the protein CASSLGAGAIPQGYTF.

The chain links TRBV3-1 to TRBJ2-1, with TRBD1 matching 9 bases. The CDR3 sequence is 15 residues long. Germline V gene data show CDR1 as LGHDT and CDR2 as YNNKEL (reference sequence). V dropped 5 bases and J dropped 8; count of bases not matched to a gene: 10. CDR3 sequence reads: CASSFPGQGRYEQFF. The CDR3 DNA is TGTGCCAGCAGCTTTCCGGGACAGGGTCGATATGAGCAGTTCTTC.

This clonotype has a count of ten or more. For the CDR3, the DNA is TGTGCCAGCAGCTCACACGACGCAGGGGGGAACACTGAAGCTTTCTTT. This sequence encodes CASSSHDAGGNTEAFF. The rearrangement links TRBV27 to TRBJ1-1, with 7 bases identical to TRBD1. Trimming at V came to 6 bases and at J to 1 base, leaving 11 bases not matched to a gene. The CDR3 contains 16 residues. Germline V gene data show CDR1 as MNHEY and CDR2 as SMNVEV (reference sequence).

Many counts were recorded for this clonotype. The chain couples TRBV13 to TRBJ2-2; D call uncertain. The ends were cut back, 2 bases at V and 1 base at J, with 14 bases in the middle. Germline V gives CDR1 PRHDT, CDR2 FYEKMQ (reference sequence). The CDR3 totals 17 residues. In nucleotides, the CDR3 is TGTGCCAGCAGCTTAAGTTCTCGCAGGAGGAACACCGGGGAGCTGTTTTTT. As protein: CASSLSSRRRNTGELFF.

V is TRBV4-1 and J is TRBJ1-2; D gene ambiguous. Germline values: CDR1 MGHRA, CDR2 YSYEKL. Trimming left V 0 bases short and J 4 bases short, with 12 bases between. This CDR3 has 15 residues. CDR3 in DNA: TGCGCCAGCAGCCAAGAGGTATCCCCGCTCTATGGCTACACCTTC. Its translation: CASSQEVSPLYGYTF.

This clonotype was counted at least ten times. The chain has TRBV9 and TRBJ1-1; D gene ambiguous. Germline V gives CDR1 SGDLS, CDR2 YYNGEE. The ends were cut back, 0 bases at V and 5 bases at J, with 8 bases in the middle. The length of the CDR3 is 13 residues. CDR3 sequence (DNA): TGTGCCAGCAGCGTAGTCGAGTGGACTGAAGCTTTCTTT. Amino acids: CASSVVEWTEAFF.

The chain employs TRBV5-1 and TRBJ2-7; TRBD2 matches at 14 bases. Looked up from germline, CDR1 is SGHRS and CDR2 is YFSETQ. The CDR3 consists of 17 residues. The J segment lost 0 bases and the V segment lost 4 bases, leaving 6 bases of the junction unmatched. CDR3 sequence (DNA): TGCGCCAGCAGCAGTGGACTAGCGGGGGGCGCCTCCTACGAGCAGTACTTC. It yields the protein CASSSGLAGGASYEQYF. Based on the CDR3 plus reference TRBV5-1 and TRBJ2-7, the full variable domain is KAGVTQTPRYLIKTRGQQVTLSCSPISGHRSVSWYQQTPGQGLQFLFEYFSETQRNKGNFPGRFSGRQFSNSRSEMNVSTLELGDSALYLCASSSGLAGGASYEQYFGPGTRLTVT.

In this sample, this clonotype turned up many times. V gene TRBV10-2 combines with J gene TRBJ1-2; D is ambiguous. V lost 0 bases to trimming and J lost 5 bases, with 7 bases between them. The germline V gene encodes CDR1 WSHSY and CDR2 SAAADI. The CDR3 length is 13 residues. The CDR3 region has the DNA TGCGCCAGCAGTGAGTCTGAGGGATATGGCTACACCTTC. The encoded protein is CASSESEGYGYTF.

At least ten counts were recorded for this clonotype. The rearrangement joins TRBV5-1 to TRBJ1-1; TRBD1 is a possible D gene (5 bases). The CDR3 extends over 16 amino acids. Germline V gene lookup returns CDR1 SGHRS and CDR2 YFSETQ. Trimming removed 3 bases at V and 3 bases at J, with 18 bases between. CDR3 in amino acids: CASSSNNLGTDTEAFF. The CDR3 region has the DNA TGCGCCAGCAGCTCAAACAATTTGGGGACCGACACTGAAGCTTTCTTT.

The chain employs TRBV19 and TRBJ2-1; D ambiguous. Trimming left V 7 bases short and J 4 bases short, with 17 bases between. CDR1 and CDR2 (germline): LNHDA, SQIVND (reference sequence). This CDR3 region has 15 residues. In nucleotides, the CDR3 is TGTGCCAGTAAAATAGGGATAAAAGGATACAATGAGCAGTTCTTC. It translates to CASKIGIKGYNEQFF.

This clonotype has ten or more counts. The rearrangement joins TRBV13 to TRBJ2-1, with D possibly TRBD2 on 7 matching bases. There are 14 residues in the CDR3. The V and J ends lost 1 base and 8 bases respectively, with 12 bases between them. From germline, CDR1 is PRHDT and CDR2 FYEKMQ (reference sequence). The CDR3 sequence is CASSLAQGRDEQFF. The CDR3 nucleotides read TGTGCCAGCAGCTTAGCCCAGGGGAGGGATGAGCAGTTCTTC.

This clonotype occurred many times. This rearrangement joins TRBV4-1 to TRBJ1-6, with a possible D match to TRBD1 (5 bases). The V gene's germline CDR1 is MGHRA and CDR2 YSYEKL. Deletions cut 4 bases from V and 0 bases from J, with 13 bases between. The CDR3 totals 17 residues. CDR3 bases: TGCGCCAGCAGCCCTTCCAGGGTCAGCTCCTATAATTCACCCCTCCACTTT. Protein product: CASSPSRVSSYNSPLHF.

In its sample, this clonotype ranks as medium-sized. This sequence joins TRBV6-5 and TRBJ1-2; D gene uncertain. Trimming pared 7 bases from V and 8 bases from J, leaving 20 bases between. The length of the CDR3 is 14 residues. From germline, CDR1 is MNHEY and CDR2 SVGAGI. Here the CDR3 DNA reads TGTGCCAGCACCAAGGATTTCCCCCTTGGGGGCTACACCTTC. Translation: CASTKDFPLGGYTF.

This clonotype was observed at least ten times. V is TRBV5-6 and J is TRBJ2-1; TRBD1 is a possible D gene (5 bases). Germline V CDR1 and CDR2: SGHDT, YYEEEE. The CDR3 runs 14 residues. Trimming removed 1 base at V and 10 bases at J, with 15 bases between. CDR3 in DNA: TGTGCCAGCAGCTTGCTCCAGGGTAACTGGGAGCAGTTCTTC. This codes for CASSLLQGNWEQFF. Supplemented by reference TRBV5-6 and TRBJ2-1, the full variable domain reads DAGVTQSPTHLIKTRGQQVTLRCSPKSGHDTVSWYQQALGQGPQFIFQYYEEEERQRGNFPDRFSGHQFPNYSSELNVNALLLGDSALYLCASSLLQGNWEQFFGPGTRLTVL.

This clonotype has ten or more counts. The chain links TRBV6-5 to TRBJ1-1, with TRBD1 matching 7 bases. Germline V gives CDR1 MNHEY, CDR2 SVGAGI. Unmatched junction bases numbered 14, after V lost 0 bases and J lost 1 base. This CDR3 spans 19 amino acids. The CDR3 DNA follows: TGTGCCAGCAGTTACTCGGATTTACAGGGGCCCAACCAGAACACTGAAGCTTTCTTT. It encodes CASSYSDLQGPNQNTEAFF.

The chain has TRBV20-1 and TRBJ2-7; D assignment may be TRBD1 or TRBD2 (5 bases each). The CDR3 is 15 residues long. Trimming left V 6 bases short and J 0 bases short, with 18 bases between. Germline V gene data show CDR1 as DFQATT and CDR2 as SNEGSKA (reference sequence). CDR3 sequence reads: CSAAPLAGSSYEQYF. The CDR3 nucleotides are TGCAGTGCAGCCCCCCTAGCAGGGAGCTCCTACGAGCAGTACTTC.

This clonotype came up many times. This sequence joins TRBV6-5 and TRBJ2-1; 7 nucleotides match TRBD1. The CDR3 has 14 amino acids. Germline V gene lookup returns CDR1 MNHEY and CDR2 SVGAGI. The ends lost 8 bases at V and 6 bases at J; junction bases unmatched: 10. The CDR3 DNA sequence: TGTGCCAGCGGCCCATTACAGGGGACCAATGAGCAGTTCTTC. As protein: CASGPLQGTNEQFF.

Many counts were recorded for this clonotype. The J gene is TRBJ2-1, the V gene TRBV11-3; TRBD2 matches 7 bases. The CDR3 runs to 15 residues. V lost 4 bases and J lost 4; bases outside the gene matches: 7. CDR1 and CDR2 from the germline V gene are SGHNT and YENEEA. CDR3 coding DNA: TGTGCCAGCAGCTCAGCCAGCGGGGTGTACAATGAGCAGTTCTTC. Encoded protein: CASSSASGVYNEQFF.

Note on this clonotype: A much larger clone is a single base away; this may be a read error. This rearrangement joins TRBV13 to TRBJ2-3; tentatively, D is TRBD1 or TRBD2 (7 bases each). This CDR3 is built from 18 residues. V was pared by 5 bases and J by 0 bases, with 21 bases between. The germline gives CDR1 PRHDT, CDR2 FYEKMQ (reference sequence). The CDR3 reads CASSEQSQGGPSTDTQYF. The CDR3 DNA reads TGTGCCAGCAGCGAACAGTCCCAGGGGGGGCCGAGCACAGATACGCAGTATTTT.

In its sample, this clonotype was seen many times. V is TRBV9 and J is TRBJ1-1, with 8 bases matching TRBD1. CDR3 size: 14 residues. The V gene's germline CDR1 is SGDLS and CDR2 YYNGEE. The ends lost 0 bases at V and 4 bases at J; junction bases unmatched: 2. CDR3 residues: CASSVGQGATEAFF. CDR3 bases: TGTGCCAGCAGCGTAGGGCAGGGGGCCACTGAAGCTTTCTTT. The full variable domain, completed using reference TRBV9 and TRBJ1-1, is DSGVTQTPKHLITATGQRVTLRCSPRSGDLSVYWYQQSLDQGLQFLIQYYNGEERAKGNILERFSAQQFPDLHSELNLSSLELGDSALYFCASSVGQGATEAFFGQGTRLTVV.

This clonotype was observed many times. CDR3 residues: CASSFGTGVEQYF. CDR3 DNA sequence: TGTGCCAGCAGCTTCGGGACAGGGGTCGAGCAGTACTTC. This chain connects TRBV11-2 to TRBJ2-7, with 10 bases lining up with TRBD1. Per germline, CDR1 SGHAT and CDR2 FQNNGV. The CDR3 runs 13 residues. Germline trimming cut 3 bases from V and 6 bases from J; bases unmatched to any gene: 2. The whole variable domain, remainder taken from reference TRBV11-2 and TRBJ2-7, is EAGVAQSPRYKIIEKRQSVAFWCNPISGHATLYWYQQILGQGPKLLIQFQNNGVVDDSQLPKDRFSAERLKGVDSTLKIQPAKLEDSAVYLCASSFGTGVEQYFGPGTRLTVT.